This T cell receptor beta chain was documented in a study of OX40 agonist ivuxolimab in advanced cancers. The V and J ends lost 5 bases and 1 base respectively, with 8 bases between them. CDR3 length: 13 residues. CDR1 is SGHTA and CDR2 is FQGTGA in the germline V gene. Assay: immunoSEQ multiplex PCR; the TCRdb copy retains only in-frame clones and omits some. Among more than 20,000 clones listed, around three quarters were seen once. This clone appeared a single time. This TCR was recovered from an adult with an advanced solid tumor such as melanoma, head and neck, liver or kidney cancer. The sample in question was CD4+ or CD8+ T cells sorted from blood, obtained in a trial of the OX40 agonist ivuxolimab. The chain has TRBV7-3 and TRBJ1-1; the D gene is possibly TRBD1 (5 bases). This CDR3 is CASSRDRNTEAFF. The CDR3 DNA sequence: TGTGCCAGCAGCCGCGACAGGAACACTGAAGCTTTCTTT.